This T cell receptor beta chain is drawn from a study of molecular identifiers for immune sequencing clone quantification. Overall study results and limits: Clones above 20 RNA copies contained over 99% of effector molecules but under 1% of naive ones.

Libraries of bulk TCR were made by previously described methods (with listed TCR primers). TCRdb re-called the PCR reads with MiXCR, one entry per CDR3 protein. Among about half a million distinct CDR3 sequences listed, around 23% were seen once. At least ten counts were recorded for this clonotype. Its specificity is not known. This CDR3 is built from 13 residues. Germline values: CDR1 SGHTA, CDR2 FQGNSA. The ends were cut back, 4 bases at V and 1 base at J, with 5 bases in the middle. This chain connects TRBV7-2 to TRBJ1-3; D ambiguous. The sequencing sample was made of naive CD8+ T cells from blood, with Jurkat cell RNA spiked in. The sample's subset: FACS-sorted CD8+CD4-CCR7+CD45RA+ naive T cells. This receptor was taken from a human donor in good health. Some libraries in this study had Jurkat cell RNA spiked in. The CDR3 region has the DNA TGTGCCAGCAGCTCCATGTCTGGAAACACCATATATTTT. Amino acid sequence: CASSSMSGNTIYF.